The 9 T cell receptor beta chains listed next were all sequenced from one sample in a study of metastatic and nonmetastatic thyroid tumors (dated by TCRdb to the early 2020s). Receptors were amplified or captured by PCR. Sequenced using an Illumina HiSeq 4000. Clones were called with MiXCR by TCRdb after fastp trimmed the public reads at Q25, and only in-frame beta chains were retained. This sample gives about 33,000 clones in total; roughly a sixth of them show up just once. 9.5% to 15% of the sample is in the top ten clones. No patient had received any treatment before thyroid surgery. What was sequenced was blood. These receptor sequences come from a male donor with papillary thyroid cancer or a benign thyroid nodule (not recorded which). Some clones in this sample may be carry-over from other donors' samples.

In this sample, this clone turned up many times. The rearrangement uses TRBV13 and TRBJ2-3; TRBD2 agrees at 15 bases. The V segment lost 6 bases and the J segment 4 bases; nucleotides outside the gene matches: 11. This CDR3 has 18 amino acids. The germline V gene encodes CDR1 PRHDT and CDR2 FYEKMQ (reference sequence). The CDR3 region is CASSFYSGTSGRSDTQYF. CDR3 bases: TGTGCCAGCAGTTTTTACTCCGGGACTAGCGGGAGGTCAGATACGCAGTATTTT.

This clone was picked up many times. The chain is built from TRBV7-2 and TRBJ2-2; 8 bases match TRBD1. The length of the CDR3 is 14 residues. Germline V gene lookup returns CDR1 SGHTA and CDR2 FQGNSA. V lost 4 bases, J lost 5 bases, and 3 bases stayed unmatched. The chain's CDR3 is CASSSGQVTGELFF. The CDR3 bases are TGTGCCAGCAGCTCGGGACAGGTGACCGGGGAGCTGTTTTTT.

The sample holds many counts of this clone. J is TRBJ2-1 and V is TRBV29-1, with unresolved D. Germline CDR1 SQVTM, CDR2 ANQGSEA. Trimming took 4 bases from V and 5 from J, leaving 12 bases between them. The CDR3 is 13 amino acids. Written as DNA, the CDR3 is TGCAGCGTTGGTCTGGGTAGTCACAATGAGCAGTTCTTC. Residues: CSVGLGSHNEQFF.

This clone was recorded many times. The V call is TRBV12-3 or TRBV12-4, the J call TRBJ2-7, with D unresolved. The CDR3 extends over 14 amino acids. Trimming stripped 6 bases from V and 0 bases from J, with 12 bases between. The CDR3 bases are TGTGCCAGCAGGGGCGCAGGTAGCTCCTACGAGCAGTACTTC. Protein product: CASRGAGSSYEQYF.

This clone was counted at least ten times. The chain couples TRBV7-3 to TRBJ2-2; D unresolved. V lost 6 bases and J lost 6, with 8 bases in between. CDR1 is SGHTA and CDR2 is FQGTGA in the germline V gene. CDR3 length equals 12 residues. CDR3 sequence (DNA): TGTGCCAGCAGTCTAAGCTCCGGGGAGCTGTTTTTT. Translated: CASSLSSGELFF. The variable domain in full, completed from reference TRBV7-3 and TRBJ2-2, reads GAGVSQTPSNKVTEKGKYVELRCDPISGHTALYWYRQSLGQGPEFLIYFQGTGAADDSGLPNDRFFAVRPEGSVSTLKIQRTERGDSAVYLCASSLSSGELFFGEGSRLTVL.

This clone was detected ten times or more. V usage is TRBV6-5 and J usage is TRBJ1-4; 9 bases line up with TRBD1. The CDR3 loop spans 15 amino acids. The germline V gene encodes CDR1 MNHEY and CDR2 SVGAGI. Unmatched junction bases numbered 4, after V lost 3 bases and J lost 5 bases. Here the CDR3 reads CASSYMDRGNEKLFF. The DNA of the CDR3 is TGTGCCAGCAGTTATATGGACAGGGGAAATGAAAAACTGTTTTTT.

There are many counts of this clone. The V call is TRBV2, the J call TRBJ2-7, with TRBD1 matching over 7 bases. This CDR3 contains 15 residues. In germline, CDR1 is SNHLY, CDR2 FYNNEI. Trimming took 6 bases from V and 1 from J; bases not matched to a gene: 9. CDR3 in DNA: TGTGCCAGCAGCGGATTTGAGGGGGCTTCCTACGAGCAGTACTTC. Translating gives CASSGFEGASYEQYF.

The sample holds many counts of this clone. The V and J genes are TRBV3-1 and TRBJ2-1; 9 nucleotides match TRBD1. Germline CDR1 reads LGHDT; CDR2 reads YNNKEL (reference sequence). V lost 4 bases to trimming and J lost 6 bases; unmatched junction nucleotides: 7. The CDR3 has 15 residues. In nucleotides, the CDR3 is TGTGCCAGCAGCCCTCCGGGACAGGGTGCCAATGAGCAGTTCTTC. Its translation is CASSPPGQGANEQFF.

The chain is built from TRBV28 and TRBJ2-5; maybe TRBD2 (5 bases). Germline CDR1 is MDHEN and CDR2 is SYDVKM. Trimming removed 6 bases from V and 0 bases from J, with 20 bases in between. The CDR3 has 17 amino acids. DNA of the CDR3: TGTGCCAGCAGCCTAATTGTCCTAGCCTACTACCAAGAGACCCAGTACTTC. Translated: CASSLIVLAYYQETQYF.